This entry lists 28 T cell receptor beta chains sequenced from one sample in a study of cytomegalovirus exposure and HLA in healthy donors. The PCR was carried out with 60 Vbeta primers and 13 Jbeta primers. Profiling relied on immunoSEQ multiplex PCR, and the TCRdb table lists in-frame clones only, not all of them. The sample yields about 130,000 clones, approximately 81% seen once. The sequenced sample was PBMCs. Receptor source: a male donor in good health and CMV-seronegative.

The chain employs TRBV7-6 and TRBJ2-5; D perhaps matches TRBD2 (6 bases). V was clipped by 5 bases and J by 2 bases, with 18 bases between them. Germline V gene sequence: CDR1 SGHVS, CDR2 FNYEAQ. The CDR3 is made up of 16 amino acids. CDR3 in amino acids: CASSRRGGGLQETQYF. The CDR3 nucleotides read TGTGCCAGCAGCAGAAGGGGAGGCGGACTACAAGAGACCCAGTACTTC. The variable domain in full, with the rest retrieved from reference TRBV7-6 and TRBJ2-5, is GAGVSQSPRYKVTKRGQDVALRCDPISGHVSLYWYRQALGQGPEFLTYFNYEAQQDKSGLPNDRFSAERPEGSISTLTIQRTEQRDSAMYRCASSRRGGGLQETQYFGPGTRLLVL.

This clone was recorded only once. The chain combines TRBV9 with TRBJ2-3; D is perhaps TRBD1 (6 bases). This CDR3 region has 14 residues. Germline CDR1 reads SGDLS; CDR2 reads YYNGEE. Deletions cut 3 bases from V and 0 bases from J, with 8 bases between. As DNA, the CDR3 is TGTGCCAGCAGCGGCAGGGGCAGCACAGATACGCAGTATTTT. It is translated as CASSGRGSTDTQYF.

The chain uses TRBV19 and TRBJ1-4; D gene uncertain. The CDR3 contains 15 residues. With 7 bases removed from V and 0 bases from J, the gap between germline ends came to 12 bases. The germline CDR1 and CDR2 sequences are LNHDA and SQIVND (reference sequence). The CDR3 loop reads CASKPLIPTNEKLFF. DNA of the CDR3: TGTGCCAGTAAACCCCTAATTCCAACTAATGAAAAACTGTTTTTT.

This chain uses TRBV19 with TRBJ2-2, with 10 bases that match TRBD2. Germline CDR1 and CDR2: LNHDA and SQIVND (reference sequence). This CDR3 is 15 amino acids long. The J segment lost 6 bases and the V segment lost 3 bases, leaving 4 bases of the junction unmatched. The CDR3: CASSILAGAAGELFF. CDR3 sequence (DNA): TGTGCCAGTAGTATCCTAGCGGGGGCGGCCGGGGAGCTGTTTTTT. Together with reference TRBV19 and TRBJ2-2, the CDR3 gives the full variable domain: DGGITQSPKYLFRKEGQNVTLSCEQNLNHDAMYWYRQDPGQGLRLIYYSQIVNDFQKGDIAEGYSVSREKKESFPLTVTSAQKNPTAFYLCASSILAGAAGELFFGEGSRLTVL.

J is TRBJ2-2 and V is TRBV7-3; D perhaps matches TRBD2 (5 bases). Germline values: CDR1 SGHTA, CDR2 FQGTGA. V was clipped by 4 bases and J by 3 bases, with 12 bases between them. The CDR3 runs 15 residues. The CDR3 spells CASSSSNLDTGELFF. CDR3 in DNA: TGTGCCAGCAGCTCTAGCAATTTGGACACCGGGGAGCTGTTTTTT.

The J gene is TRBJ2-2, the V gene TRBV5-1; 9 bases fit TRBD1. The CDR3 spans 17 residues. The germline gives CDR1 SGHRS, CDR2 YFSETQ. Germline trimming cut 0 bases from V and 4 bases from J; bases unmatched to any gene: 7. The CDR3 region has the DNA TGCGCCAGCAGCTTGGCCGGCGGGACAGGGCTCACCGGGGAGCTGTTTTTT. Translation gives CASSLAGGTGLTGELFF.

The chain couples TRBV7-2 to TRBJ2-5; 7 bases map to TRBD2. The DNA end lines up better with TRBJ2-7; the J call may be wrong. The CDR3 covers 15 residues. Germline V gene data show CDR1 as SGHTA and CDR2 as FQGNSA. Written as DNA, the CDR3 is TGTGCCAGCAGCCTGGGCCGGGGGGTGTCCTACGAGCAGTACTTC. This sequence encodes CASSLGRGVSYEQYF.

V gene TRBV19 combines with J gene TRBJ1-4; the D is unclear. The germline CDR1 and CDR2 sequences are LNHDA and SQIVND (reference sequence). The V gene lost 7 bases and the J gene lost 1 base, with 16 bases spanning the gap. The CDR3 is 16 residues long. CDR3 sequence reads: CASKGVGPGTNEKLFF. The CDR3 DNA reads TGTGCCAGTAAAGGAGTGGGTCCGGGAACTAATGAAAAACTGTTTTTT.

The J gene is TRBJ2-7, the V gene TRBV10-3, with TRBD2 matching 7 bases. J gave up 2 bases and V 0 bases, and 4 bases lay outside the gene matches. The CDR3 length is 15 residues. Germline V CDR1 and CDR2: ENHRY, SYGVKD. DNA of the CDR3: TGTGCCATCAGTGAGTCGGGCGGGAGAACCTACGAGCAGTACTTC. This gives the protein CAISESGGRTYEQYF.

A few counts support this clone. This chain connects TRBV11-2 to TRBJ1-1, with TRBD1 identical over 8 bases. This CDR3 has 19 residues. The V gene's germline CDR1 is SGHAT and CDR2 FQNNGV. With 5 bases clipped from V and 1 base from J, the junction kept 18 bases outside the gene matches. The CDR3 DNA reads as TGTGCCAGCAGCCCCTCCCGGTGGGACAGGACATTCCCGAACACTGAAGCTTTCTTT. It yields the protein CASSPSRWDRTFPNTEAFF. Looking up the rest from reference TRBV11-2 and TRBJ1-1 gives the full variable domain: EAGVAQSPRYKIIEKRQSVAFWCNPISGHATLYWYQQILGQGPKLLIQFQNNGVVDDSQLPKDRFSAERLKGVDSTLKIQPAKLEDSAVYLCASSPSRWDRTFPNTEAFFGQGTRLTVV.

The chain recombines TRBV11-2 with TRBJ2-1; D is perhaps TRBD2 (6 bases). Trimming took 3 bases from V and 7 from J, leaving 25 bases between them. Germline V gene data show CDR1 as SGHAT and CDR2 as FQNNGV. This CDR3 has 18 residues. For the CDR3, the DNA is TGTGCCAGCAGCTTTGTCAACCGGAGGGGAGTTTGGAGGAATGAGCAGTTCTTC. Amino acid sequence: CASSFVNRRGVWRNEQFF.

The chain joins TRBV4-3 to TRBJ2-7; TRBD2 matches 10 bases. CDR1 is LGHNA, CDR2 YSLEER, per germline. The J segment lost 5 bases and the V segment lost 8 bases, leaving 9 bases of the junction unmatched. The CDR3 sequence is 14 residues long. CDR3 nucleotides: TGCGCCAGCTCCCAAACTAGCGGGGACCACGAGCAGTACTTC. This gives the protein CASSQTSGDHEQYF.

V and J are TRBV29-1 and TRBJ2-7; the D gene is possibly TRBD1 (6 bases). This CDR3 contains 13 residues. Looked up from germline, CDR1 is SQVTM and CDR2 is ANQGSEA. Trimming took 4 bases from V and 3 from J, leaving 13 bases between them. CDR3 sequence: CSVGVGAGYEQYF. Written as DNA, the CDR3 is TGCAGCGTTGGCGTGGGGGCGGGCTACGAGCAGTACTTC.

This clone was recorded a few times. This chain connects TRBV14 to TRBJ2-5, with D tentatively TRBD1 (5 bases). The CDR3 runs 20 residues. Germline lookup yields CDR1 SGHDN and CDR2 FVKESK. Trimming removed 4 bases at V and 0 bases at J, with 27 bases between. Written as DNA, the CDR3 is TGTGCCAGCAGCCCACTGGAACGGTGGACCGCTAAGGGGAACCAAGAGACCCAGTACTTC. Residues: CASSPLERWTAKGNQETQYF.

This chain joins TRBV5-6 and TRBJ2-7; 9 nucleotides align to TRBD2. CDR1 and CDR2 (germline): SGHDT, YYEEEE. The CDR3 loop spans 18 amino acids. After removal of 5 bases from V and 7 bases from J, the junction contained 22 bases not matched to a gene. The CDR3 here is CASSSSARGGVSGWEQYF. The CDR3 nucleotides are TGTGCCAGCAGTTCTTCCGCGCGGGGGGGTGTCTCGGGCTGGGAGCAGTACTTC.

This clone was seen a few times. The V call is TRBV11-2, the J call TRBJ2-1, with D unclear. This CDR3 contains 14 residues. With 0 bases removed from V and 9 bases from J, the gap between germline ends came to 12 bases. In germline, CDR1 is SGHAT, CDR2 FQNNGV. The CDR3 DNA reads TGTGCCAGCAGCTTAGATCCCTTAAGGAGTGAGCAGTTCTTC. It is translated as CASSLDPLRSEQFF.

The V gene is TRBV6-1, the J gene TRBJ2-7; D unclear. Per germline, CDR1 MNHNS and CDR2 SASEGT. CDR3 length equals 10 residues. Trimming stripped 4 bases from V and 12 bases from J, with 10 bases between. CDR3: CASSAPLAYF. The CDR3 coding sequence is TGTGCCAGCAGTGCTCCCCTGGCGTACTTC.

The chain couples TRBV9 to TRBJ2-2, with 7 bases lining up with TRBD2. This CDR3 region has 16 residues. After removal of 0 bases from V and 2 bases from J, the junction contained 4 bases not matched to a gene. CDR1 is SGDLS, CDR2 YYNGEE, per germline. CDR3 sequence reads: CASSVGGGRNTGELFF. DNA for the CDR3: TGTGCCAGCAGCGTAGGGGGAGGGAGAAACACCGGGGAGCTGTTTTTT.

CDR3 coding DNA: TGTGCCAGCAGTCTTTGGGCTCGGGGTACCGGGGAGCTGTTTTTT. Its protein product is CASSLWARGTGELFF. The rearrangement uses TRBV6-1 and TRBJ2-2; weak D call: TRBD2 (5 bases). The CDR3 consists of 15 residues. The V end lost 5 bases, the J end lost 5 bases, and 15 bases lay between the germline ends. From germline, CDR1 is MNHNS and CDR2 SASEGT.

A single count supports this clone. The chain carries TRBV5-1 and TRBJ2-5, with D tentatively TRBD2 (5 bases). This CDR3 comprises 15 residues. The germline CDR1 and CDR2 sequences are SGHRS and YFSETQ. Trimming pared 2 bases from V and 7 bases from J, leaving 18 bases between. The CDR3 is CASSFDSDSGATQYF. For the CDR3, the DNA is TGCGCCAGCAGCTTTGATTCGGACTCGGGCGCGACCCAGTACTTC. The full variable domain, rest sourced from reference TRBV5-1 and TRBJ2-5, is KAGVTQTPRYLIKTRGQQVTLSCSPISGHRSVSWYQQTPGQGLQFLFEYFSETQRNKGNFPGRFSGRQFSNSRSEMNVSTLELGDSALYLCASSFDSDSGATQYFGPGTRLLVL.

The chain joins TRBV5-1 to TRBJ2-7, with 8 nucleotides matching TRBD2. Germline V CDR1 and CDR2: SGHRS, YFSETQ. Trimming at V came to 2 bases and at J to 0 bases, leaving 4 bases not matched to a gene. CDR3 length: 15 amino acids. CDR3 DNA sequence: TGCGCCAGCAGCTTCACTAGCGGCGACTCCTACGAGCAGTACTTC. It is translated as CASSFTSGDSYEQYF.

The gene calls are TRBV23-1 and TRBJ2-5; D uncertain. TRBV23-1 carries the ORF label, with uncertain function. This CDR3 region has 12 residues. The V end was cut by 6 bases, the J end by 0 bases, with 5 bases between. The CDR3: CASSPNQETQYF. Written as DNA, the CDR3 is TGCGCCAGCAGCCCAAACCAAGAGACCCAGTACTTC.

The chain combines TRBV30 with TRBJ2-7; D is possibly TRBD1 (5 bases). Between the trimmed V and J ends, which lost 0 bases and 5 bases, there was a span of 14 bases. Looked up from germline, CDR1 is GTSNPN and CDR2 is SVGIG (reference sequence). The length of the CDR3 is 14 residues. The DNA for the CDR3 is TGTGCCTGGAGTGTTTCAGGGTTTCAGAACGAGCAGTACTTC. It specifies CAWSVSGFQNEQYF.

This clone turned up a few times. This chain connects TRBV11-2 to TRBJ2-5; TRBD1 is a possible D gene (6 bases). From germline, CDR1 is SGHAT and CDR2 FQNNGV. The CDR3 length is 15 residues. Trimming left V 6 bases short and J 4 bases short, with 18 bases between. CDR3 residues: CASSSDRLVGETQYF. As DNA, the CDR3 is TGTGCCAGCAGTTCCGACAGGCTTGTAGGAGAGACCCAGTACTTC.

The chain recombines TRBV11-2 with TRBJ2-7, with 8 bases identical to TRBD1. The ends lost 4 bases at V and 3 bases at J; junction bases unmatched: 8. Germline-derived CDR1 and CDR2 are SGHAT and FQNNGV. There are 15 residues in the CDR3. The chain's CDR3 is CASSSPDRGGYEQYF. DNA of the CDR3: TGTGCCAGCAGCTCACCAGACAGGGGAGGCTACGAGCAGTACTTC.

The chain couples TRBV18 to TRBJ1-1; D possibly corresponds to TRBD1 (5 bases). CDR3 length equals 15 residues. CDR1 KGHSH and CDR2 LQKENI come from the germline V gene. V lost 1 base, J lost 3 bases, and 12 bases lay in between. The CDR3 sequence is CASSPQGLRDTEAFF. The CDR3 DNA follows: TGTGCCAGCTCACCACAGGGGCTTCGGGACACTGAAGCTTTCTTT.

The rearrangement joins TRBV9 to TRBJ2-2, with D tentatively TRBD2 (6 bases). This CDR3 spans 15 amino acids. CDR1 is SGDLS, CDR2 YYNGEE, per germline. V lost 2 bases and J 3 bases, leaving 11 bases between the germline ends. The CDR3 reads CASSVLGEDTGELFF. In DNA, the CDR3 is TGTGCCAGCAGCGTCCTGGGGGAGGACACCGGGGAGCTGTTTTTT.

The chain recombines TRBV19 with TRBJ1-1; D gene ambiguous. Trimming stripped 10 bases from V and 5 bases from J, with 14 bases between. The CDR3 is 12 amino acids. CDR1 and CDR2 from the germline V gene are LNHDA and SQIVND (reference sequence). The CDR3 loop is CATQSRVTEAFF. The CDR3 DNA is TGTGCCACCCAGTCGAGGGTGACTGAAGCTTTCTTT.